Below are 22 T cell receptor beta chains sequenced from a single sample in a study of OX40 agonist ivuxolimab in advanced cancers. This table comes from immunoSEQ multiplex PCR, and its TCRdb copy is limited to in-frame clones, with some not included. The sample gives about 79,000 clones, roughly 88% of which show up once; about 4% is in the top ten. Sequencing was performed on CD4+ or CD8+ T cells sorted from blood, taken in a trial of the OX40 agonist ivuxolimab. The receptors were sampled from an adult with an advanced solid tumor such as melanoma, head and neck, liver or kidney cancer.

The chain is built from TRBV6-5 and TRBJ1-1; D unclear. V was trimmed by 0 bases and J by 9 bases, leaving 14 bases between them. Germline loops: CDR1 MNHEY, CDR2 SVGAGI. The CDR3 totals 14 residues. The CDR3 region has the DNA TGTGCCAGCAGTTACTCGTTCGCCGCAGGACAAGCTTTCTTT. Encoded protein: CASSYSFAAGQAFF.

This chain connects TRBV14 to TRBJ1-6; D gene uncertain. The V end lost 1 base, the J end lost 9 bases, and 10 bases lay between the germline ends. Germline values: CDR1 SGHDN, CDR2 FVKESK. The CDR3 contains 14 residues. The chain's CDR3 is CASSQGRSGSPLHF. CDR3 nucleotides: TGTGCCAGCAGCCAAGGGCGCAGCGGTTCACCCCTCCACTTT.

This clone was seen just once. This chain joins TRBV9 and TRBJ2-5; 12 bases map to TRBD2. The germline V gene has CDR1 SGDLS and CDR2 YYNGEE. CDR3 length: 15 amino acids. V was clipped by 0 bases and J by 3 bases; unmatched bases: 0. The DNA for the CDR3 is TGTGCCAGCAGCGTAGCTAGCGGGAGGGAAGAGACCCAGTACTTC. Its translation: CASSVASGREETQYF.

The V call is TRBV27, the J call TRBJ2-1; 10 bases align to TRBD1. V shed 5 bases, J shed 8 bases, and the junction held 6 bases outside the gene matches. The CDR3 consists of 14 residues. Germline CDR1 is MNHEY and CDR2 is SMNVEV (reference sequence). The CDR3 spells CASSRDRGNHEQFF. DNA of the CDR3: TGTGCCAGCAGTCGGGACAGGGGTAACCATGAGCAGTTCTTC.

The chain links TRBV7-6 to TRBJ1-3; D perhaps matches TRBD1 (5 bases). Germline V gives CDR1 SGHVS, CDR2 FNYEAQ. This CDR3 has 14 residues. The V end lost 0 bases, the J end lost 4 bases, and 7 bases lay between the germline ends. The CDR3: CASSLAGGGNTIYF. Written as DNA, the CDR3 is TGTGCCAGCAGCTTAGCGGGGGGAGGAAACACCATATATTTT.

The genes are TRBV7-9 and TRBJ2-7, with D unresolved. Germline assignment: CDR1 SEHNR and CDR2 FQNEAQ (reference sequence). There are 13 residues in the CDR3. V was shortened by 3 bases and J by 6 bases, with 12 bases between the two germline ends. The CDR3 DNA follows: TGTGCCAGCAGCTTTGCCGGGTATGGCGAGCAGTACTTC. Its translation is CASSFAGYGEQYF.

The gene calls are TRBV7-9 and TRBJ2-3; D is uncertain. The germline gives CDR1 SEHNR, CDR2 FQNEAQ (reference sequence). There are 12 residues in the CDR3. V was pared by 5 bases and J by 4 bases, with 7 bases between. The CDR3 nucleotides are TGTGCCAGCAGCGCCTCGTCAGATACGCAGTATTTT. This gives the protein CASSASSDTQYF.

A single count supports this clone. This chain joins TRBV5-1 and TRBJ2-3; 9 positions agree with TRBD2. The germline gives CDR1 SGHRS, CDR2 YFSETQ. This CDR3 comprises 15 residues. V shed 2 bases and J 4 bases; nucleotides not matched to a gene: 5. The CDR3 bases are TGCGCCAGCAGCTTCTCAGCGGGAGGTCCAGATACGCAGTATTTT. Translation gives CASSFSAGGPDTQYF.

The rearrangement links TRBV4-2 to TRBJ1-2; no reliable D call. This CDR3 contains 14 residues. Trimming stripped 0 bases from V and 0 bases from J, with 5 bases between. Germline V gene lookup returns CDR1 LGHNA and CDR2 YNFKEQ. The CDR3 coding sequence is TGTGCCAGCAGCCAAGACGATTCTAACTATGGCTACACCTTC. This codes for CASSQDDSNYGYTF.

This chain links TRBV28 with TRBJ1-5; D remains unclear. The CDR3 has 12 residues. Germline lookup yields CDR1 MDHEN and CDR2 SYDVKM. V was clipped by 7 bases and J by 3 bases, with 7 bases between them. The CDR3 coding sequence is TGTGCCAGCAACACGAACAATCAGCCCCAGCATTTT. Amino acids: CASNTNNQPQHF.

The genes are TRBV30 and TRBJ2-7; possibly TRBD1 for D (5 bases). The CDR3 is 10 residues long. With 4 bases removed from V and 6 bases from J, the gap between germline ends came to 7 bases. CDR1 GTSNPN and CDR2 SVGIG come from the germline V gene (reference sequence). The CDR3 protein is CAWTGSEQYF. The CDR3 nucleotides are TGTGCCTGGACAGGGTCCGAGCAGTACTTC. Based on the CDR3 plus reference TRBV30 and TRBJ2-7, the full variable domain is SQTIHQWPATLVQPVGSPLSLECTVEGTSNPNLYWYRQAAGRGLQLLFYSVGIGQISSEVPQNLSASRPQDRQFILSSKKLLLSDSGFYLCAWTGSEQYFGPGTRLTVT.

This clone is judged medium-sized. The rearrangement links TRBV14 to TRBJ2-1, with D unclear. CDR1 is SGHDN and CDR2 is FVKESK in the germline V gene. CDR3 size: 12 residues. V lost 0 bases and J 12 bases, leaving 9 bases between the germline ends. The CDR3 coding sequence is TGTGCCAGCAGCCAAGACCGTCTACGGCAGTTCTTC. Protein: CASSQDRLRQFF.

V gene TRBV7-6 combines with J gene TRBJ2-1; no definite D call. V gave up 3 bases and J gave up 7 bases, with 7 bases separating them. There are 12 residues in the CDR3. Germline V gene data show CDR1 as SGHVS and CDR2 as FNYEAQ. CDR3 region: CASSFQRNEQFF. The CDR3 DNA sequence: TGTGCCAGCAGCTTCCAACGGAATGAGCAGTTCTTC.

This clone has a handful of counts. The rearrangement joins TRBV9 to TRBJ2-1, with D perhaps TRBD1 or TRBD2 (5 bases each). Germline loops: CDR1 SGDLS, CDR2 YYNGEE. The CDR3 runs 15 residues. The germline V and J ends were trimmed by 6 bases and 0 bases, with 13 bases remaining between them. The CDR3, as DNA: TGTGCCAGCACCCTGGGGGATTACTCCTACAATGAGCAGTTCTTC. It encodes CASTLGDYSYNEQFF.

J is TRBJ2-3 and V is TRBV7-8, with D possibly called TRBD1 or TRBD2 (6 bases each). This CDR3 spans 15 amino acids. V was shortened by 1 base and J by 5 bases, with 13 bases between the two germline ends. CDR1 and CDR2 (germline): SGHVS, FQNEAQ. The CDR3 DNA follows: TGTGCCAGCAGCTTAGAGTGGGGGGCCGTAGATACGCAGTATTTT. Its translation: CASSLEWGAVDTQYF.

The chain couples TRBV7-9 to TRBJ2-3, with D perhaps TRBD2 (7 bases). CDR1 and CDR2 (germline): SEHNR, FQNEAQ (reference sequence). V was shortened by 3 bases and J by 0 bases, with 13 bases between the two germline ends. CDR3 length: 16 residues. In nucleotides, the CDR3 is TGTGCCAGCAGCTTTAAGGGGGGGAGGAGCACAGATACGCAGTATTTT. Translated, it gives CASSFKGGRSTDTQYF.

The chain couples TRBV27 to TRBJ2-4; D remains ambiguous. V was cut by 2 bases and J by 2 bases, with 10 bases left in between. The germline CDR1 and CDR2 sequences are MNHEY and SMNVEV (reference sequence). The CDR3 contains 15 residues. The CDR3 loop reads CASSLNLGSKNIQYF. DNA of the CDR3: TGTGCCAGCAGTTTAAATCTAGGGTCCAAAAACATTCAGTACTTC.

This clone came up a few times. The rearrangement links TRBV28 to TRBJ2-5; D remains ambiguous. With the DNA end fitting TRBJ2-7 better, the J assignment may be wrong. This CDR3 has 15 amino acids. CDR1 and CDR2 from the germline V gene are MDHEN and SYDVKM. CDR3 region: CASSLLGRDSYEQYF. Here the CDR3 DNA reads TGTGCCAGCAGTTTACTAGGACGAGACTCCTACGAGCAGTACTTC.

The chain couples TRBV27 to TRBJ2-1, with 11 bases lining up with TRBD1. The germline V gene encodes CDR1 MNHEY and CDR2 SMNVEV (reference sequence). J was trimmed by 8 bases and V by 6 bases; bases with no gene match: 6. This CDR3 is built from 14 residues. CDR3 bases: TGTGCCAGCAGCAGGACAGGGGGCGTGGATGAGCAGTTCTTC. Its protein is CASSRTGGVDEQFF.

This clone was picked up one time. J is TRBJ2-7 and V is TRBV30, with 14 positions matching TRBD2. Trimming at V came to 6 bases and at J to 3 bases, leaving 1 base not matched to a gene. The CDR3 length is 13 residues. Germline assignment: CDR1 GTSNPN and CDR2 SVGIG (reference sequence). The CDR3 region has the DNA TGTGCCTGCGGGACTAGCGGGAGCTACGAGCAGTACTTC. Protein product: CACGTSGSYEQYF. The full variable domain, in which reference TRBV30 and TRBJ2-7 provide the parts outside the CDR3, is SQTIHQWPATLVQPVGSPLSLECTVEGTSNPNLYWYRQAAGRGLQLLFYSVGIGQISSEVPQNLSASRPQDRQFILSSKKLLLSDSGFYLCACGTSGSYEQYFGPGTRLTVT.

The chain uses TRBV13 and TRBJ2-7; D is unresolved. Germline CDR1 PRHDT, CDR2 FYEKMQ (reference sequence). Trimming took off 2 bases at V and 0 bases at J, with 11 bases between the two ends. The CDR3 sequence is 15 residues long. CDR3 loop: CASSLSVLSSYEQYF. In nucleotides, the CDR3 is TGTGCCAGCAGCTTATCGGTACTGAGCTCCTACGAGCAGTACTTC.

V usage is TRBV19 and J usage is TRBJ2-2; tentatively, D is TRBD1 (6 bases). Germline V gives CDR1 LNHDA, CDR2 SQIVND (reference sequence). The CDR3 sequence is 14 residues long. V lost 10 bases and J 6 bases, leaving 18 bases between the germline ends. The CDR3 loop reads CATTKQGIAGELFF. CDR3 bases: TGTGCCACGACCAAACAGGGAATCGCCGGGGAGCTGTTTTTT.